The entry below describes one T cell receptor (beta chain). These data come from a study of control samples from healthy donors and cancer patients. The junction had 0 bases not matched to a gene; V was cut back by 2 bases and J by 3 bases. This CDR3 has 14 amino acids. Germline values: CDR1 MDHEN, CDR2 SYDVKM. Measured with immunoSEQ multiplex PCR; TCRdb has only the in-frame clones, and not every one. Of roughly 54,000 clones listed, almost 96% are singletons. The chain has TRBV28 and TRBJ2-2; 7 bases line up with TRBD1. Sequenced material: blood. The receptor's source is a woman aged 25 to 39 in good health. CDR3 sequence: CASSLTGDTGELFF. The DNA for the CDR3 is TGTGCCAGCAGTTTAACAGGGGACACCGGGGAGCTGTTTTTT.